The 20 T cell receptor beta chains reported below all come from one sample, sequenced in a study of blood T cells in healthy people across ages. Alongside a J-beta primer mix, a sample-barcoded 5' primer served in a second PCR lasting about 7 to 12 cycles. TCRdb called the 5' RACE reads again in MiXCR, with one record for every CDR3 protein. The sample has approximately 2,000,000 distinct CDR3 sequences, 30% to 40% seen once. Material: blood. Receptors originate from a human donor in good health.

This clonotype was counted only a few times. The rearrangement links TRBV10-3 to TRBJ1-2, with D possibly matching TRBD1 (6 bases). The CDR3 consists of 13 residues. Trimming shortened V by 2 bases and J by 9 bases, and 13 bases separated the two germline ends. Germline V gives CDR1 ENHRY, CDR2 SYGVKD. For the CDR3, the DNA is TGTGCCATCAGTGAGGCGACAGGCCCCAGCTACACCTTC. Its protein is CAISEATGPSYTF.

DNA of the CDR3: TGTGCCAGCAGTTACTCGATGGGTGAAGCTTTCTTT. This gives the protein CASSYSMGEAFF. The chain has TRBV6-5 and TRBJ1-1; D gene unclear. Germline-derived CDR1 and CDR2 are MNHEY and SVGAGI. The CDR3 extends over 12 amino acids. Trimming removed 0 bases at V and 7 bases at J, with 6 bases between.

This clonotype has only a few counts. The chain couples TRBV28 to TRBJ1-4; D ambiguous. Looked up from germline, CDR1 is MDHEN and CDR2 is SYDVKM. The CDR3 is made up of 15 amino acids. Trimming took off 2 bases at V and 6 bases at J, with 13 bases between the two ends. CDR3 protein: CASSLRGREYEKLFF. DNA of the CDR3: TGTGCCAGCAGTTTACGGGGTAGGGAGTATGAAAAACTGTTTTTT.

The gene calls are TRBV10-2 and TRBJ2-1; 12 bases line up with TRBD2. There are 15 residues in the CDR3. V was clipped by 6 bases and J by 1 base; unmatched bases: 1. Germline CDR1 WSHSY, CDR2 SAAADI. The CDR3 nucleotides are TGCGCCAGCAGAGGACTAGCGGGGTCCTACAATGAGCAGTTCTTC. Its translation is CASRGLAGSYNEQFF.

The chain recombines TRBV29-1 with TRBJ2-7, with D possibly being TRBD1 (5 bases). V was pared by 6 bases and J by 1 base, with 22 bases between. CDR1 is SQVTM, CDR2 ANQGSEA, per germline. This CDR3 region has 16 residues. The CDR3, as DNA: TGCAGCGTCCACGTTTATCGAACTCAGGGTTCCTACGAGCAGTACTTC. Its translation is CSVHVYRTQGSYEQYF.

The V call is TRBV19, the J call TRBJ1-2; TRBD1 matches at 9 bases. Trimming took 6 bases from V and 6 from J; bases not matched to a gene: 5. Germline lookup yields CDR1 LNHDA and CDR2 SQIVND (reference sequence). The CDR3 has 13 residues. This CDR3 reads CASRGTGPDGYTF. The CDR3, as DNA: TGTGCCAGTAGGGGGACAGGGCCGGATGGCTACACCTTC.

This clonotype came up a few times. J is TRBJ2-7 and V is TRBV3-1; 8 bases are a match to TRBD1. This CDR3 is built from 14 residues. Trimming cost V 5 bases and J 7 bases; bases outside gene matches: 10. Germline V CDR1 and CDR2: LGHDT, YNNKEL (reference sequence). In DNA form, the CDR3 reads TGTGCCAGCAGCGTAGTAGAGGACAGGGCTGAGCAGTACTTC. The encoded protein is CASSVVEDRAEQYF.

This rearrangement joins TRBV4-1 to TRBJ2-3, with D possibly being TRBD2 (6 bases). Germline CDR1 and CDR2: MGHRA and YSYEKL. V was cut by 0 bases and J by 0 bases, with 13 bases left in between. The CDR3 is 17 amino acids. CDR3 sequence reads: CASSQEVLATSTDTQYF. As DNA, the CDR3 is TGCGCCAGCAGCCAAGAGGTCCTAGCGACTAGCACAGATACGCAGTATTTT.

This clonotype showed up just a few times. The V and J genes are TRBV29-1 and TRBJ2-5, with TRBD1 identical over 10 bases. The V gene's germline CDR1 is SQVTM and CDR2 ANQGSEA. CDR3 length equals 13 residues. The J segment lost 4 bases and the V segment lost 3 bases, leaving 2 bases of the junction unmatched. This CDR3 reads CSVEGQGLETQYF. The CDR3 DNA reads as TGCAGCGTTGAGGGACAGGGGTTAGAGACCCAGTACTTC.

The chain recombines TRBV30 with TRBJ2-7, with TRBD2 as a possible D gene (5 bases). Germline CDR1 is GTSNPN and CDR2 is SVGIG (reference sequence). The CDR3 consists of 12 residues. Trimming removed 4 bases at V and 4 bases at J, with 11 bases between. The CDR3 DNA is TGTGCCTGGAATATAGGAGGTTACGAGCAGTACTTC. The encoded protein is CAWNIGGYEQYF. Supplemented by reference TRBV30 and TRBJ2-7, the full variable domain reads SQTIHQWPATLVQPVGSPLSLECTVEGTSNPNLYWYRQAAGRGLQLLFYSVGIGQISSEVPQNLSASRPQDRQFILSSKKLLLSDSGFYLCAWNIGGYEQYFGPGTRLTVT.

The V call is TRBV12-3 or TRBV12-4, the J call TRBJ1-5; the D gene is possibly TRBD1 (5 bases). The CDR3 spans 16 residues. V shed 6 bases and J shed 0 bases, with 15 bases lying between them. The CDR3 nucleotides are TGTGCCAGCAGCCGGGGGGGGTCGCATAGCAATCAGCCCCAGCATTTT. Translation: CASSRGGSHSNQPQHF.

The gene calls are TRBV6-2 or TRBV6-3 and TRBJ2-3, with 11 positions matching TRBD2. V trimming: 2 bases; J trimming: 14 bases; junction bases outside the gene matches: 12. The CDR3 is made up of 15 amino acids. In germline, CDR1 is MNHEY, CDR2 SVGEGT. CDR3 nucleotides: TGTGCCAGCAGTTACCCGGTGCTAGCGGGGGGCCGAAGGTATTTT. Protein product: CASSYPVLAGGRRYF.

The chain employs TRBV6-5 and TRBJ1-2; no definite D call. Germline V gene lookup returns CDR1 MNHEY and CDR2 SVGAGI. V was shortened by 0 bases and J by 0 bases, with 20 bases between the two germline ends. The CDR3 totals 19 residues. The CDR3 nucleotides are TGTGCCAGCAGTTACTCCGTTGTTCTGACCACCAAAGCTAACTATGGCTACACCTTC. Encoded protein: CASSYSVVLTTKANYGYTF.

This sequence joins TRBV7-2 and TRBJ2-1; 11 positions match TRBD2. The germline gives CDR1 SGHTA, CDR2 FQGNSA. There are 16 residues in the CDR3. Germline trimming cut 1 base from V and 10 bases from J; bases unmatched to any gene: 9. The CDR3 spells CASSLEVAGGLGEQFF. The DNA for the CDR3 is TGTGCCAGCAGCTTAGAGGTAGCGGGGGGGTTGGGAGAGCAGTTCTTC.

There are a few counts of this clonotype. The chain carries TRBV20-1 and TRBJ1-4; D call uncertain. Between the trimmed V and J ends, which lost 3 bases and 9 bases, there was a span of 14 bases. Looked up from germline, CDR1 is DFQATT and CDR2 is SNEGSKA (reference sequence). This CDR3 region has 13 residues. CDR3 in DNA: TGCAGTGCTAGGGTCCTTTCCGGGCAAAAACTGTTTTTT. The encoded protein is CSARVLSGQKLFF.

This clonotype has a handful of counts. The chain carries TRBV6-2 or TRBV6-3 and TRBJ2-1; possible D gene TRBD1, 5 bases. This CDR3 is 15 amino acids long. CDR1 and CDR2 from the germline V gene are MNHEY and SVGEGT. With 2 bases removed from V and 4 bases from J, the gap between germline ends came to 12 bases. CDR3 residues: CASSYQGRQYNEQFF. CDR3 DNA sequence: TGTGCCAGCAGTTACCAAGGAAGACAGTACAATGAGCAGTTCTTC.

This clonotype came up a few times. CDR3 sequence reads: CASTRGAGGGRNTEAFF. The DNA for the CDR3 is TGTGCCAGCACCCGAGGGGCCGGGGGCGGTAGGAACACTGAAGCTTTCTTT. The genes are TRBV5-5 and TRBJ1-1, with D possibly matching TRBD1 (6 bases). The CDR3 is 17 residues long. V was shortened by 6 bases and J by 1 base, with 22 bases between the two germline ends. The V gene's germline CDR1 is SGHKS and CDR2 YYEKEE (reference sequence).

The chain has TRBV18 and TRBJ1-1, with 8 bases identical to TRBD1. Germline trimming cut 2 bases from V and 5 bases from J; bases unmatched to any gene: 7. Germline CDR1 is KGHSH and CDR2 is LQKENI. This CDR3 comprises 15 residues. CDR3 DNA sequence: TGTGCCAGCTCACCAATACAGGGGGGGAGGACTGAAGCTTTCTTT. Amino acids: CASSPIQGGRTEAFF.

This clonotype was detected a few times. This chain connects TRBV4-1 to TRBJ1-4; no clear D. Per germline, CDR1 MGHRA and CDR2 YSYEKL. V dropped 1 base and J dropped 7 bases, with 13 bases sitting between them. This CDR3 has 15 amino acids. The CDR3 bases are TGCGCCAGCAGCCAAGGTCGATTGGGAAGTGAAAAACTGTTTTTT. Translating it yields CASSQGRLGSEKLFF.

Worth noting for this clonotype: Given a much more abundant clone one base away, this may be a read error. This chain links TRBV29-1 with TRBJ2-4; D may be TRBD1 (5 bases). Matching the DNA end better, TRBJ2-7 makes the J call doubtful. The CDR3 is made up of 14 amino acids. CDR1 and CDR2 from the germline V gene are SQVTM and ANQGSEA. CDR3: CSVEAGILPYEQYF. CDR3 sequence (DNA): TGCAGCGTTGAGGCAGGGATCTTACCCTACGAGCAGTACTTC.